Below, 5 T cell receptor beta chains from the same sample are listed, as sequenced in a study of cytomegalovirus exposure and HLA in healthy donors. PCR primers comprised 60 Vbeta and 13 Jbeta primers. TCRdb's table, derived via immunoSEQ multiplex PCR, lists solely in-frame clones and lacks some. This table has 100,000 to 150,000 clones, about 82% appearing once. Sequenced: PBMCs. All receptors come from a man between 45 and 60 years old in good health and CMV-seronegative.

The V and J genes are TRBV7-2 and TRBJ2-1, with 7 positions matching TRBD2. This CDR3 is built from 14 residues. The J segment lost 4 bases and the V segment lost 5 bases, leaving 5 bases of the junction unmatched. Germline V gene data show CDR1 as SGHTA and CDR2 as FQGNSA. The chain's CDR3 is CASSVTGGYNEQFF. The CDR3 bases are TGTGCCAGCAGCGTAACGGGGGGTTACAATGAGCAGTTCTTC.

The chain recombines TRBV2 with TRBJ2-5; 10 bases agree with TRBD1. CDR1 is SNHLY and CDR2 is FYNNEI in the germline V gene. V was pared by 6 bases and J by 5 bases, with 9 bases of the junction left unmatched. The CDR3 is 15 residues long. CDR3 residues: CASRSSGTGVETQYF. CDR3 sequence (DNA): TGTGCCAGCAGGTCGAGCGGGACAGGGGTGGAGACCCAGTACTTC.

V and J are TRBV4-3 and TRBJ1-1; the D is unclear. This CDR3 spans 14 amino acids. Trimming left V 0 bases short and J 4 bases short, with 9 bases between. The germline V gene has CDR1 LGHNA and CDR2 YSLEER. This CDR3 is CASSQDFISTEAFF. CDR3 sequence (DNA): TGCGCCAGCAGCCAAGATTTCATTTCCACTGAAGCTTTCTTT.

The chain employs TRBV19 and TRBJ2-5; 9 positions agree with TRBD2. This CDR3 region has 16 residues. V shed 3 bases, J shed 1 base, and the junction held 6 bases outside the gene matches. Per the germline V gene, CDR1 is LNHDA and CDR2 is SQIVND (reference sequence). CDR3 bases: TGTGCCAGTAGTATTGGCTTGGGACTAGCCCAAGAGACCCAGTACTTC. Translation gives CASSIGLGLAQETQYF.

The chain links TRBV19 to TRBJ1-2; 8 nucleotides align to TRBD1. After removal of 3 bases from V and 3 bases from J, the junction contained 0 bases not matched to a gene. CDR3 length: 13 residues. Germline CDR1 LNHDA, CDR2 SQIVND (reference sequence). The CDR3 spells CASSMTGDYGYTF. The CDR3 DNA reads as TGTGCCAGTAGTATGACAGGGGACTATGGCTACACCTTC.